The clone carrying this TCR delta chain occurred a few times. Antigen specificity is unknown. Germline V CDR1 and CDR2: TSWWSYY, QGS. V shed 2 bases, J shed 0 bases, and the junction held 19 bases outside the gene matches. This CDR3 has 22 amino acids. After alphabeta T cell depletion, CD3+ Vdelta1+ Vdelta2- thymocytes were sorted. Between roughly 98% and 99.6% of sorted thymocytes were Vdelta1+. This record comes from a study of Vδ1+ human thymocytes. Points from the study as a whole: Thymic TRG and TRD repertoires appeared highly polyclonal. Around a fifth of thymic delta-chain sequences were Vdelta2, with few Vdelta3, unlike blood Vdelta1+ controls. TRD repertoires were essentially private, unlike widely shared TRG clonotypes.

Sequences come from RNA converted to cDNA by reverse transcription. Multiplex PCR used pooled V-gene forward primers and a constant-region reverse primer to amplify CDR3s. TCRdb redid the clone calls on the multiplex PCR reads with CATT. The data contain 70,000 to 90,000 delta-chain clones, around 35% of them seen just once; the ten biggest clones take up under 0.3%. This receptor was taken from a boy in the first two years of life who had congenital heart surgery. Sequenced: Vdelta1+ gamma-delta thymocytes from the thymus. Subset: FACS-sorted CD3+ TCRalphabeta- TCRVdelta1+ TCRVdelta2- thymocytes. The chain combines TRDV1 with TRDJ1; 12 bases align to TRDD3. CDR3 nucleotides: TGTGCTCTTGGGGAAGATCCTTTTCTGGGGGATACGGCCACGAATTACACCGATAAACTCATCTTT. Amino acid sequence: CALGEDPFLGDTATNYTDKLIF.